Listed below are T cell receptor beta chains from one sample, sequenced in a study of blood T cell repertoires in COVID-19. Measured with immunoSEQ multiplex PCR; TCRdb has only the in-frame clones, and not every one. The profile shows 110,000 or so clones, over 75% of them singletons. The sample taken for sequencing was peripheral blood. The receptor source for this set is a man aged 50-60 years with acute or convalescent COVID-19. CDR3s include the opening cysteine and the closing phenylalanine or tryptophan. The D gene is left open where the match is weak. Not all rows give a size; the values are once, few, many and, for expanded clones, a class.

>TRBJ1-1|NA|NA|TRBV18
CASSPTRSEAFF
TGTGCCAGCTCCCCGACGAGGTCTGAAGCTTTCTTT
>TRBJ1-1|NA|once|TRBV2
CASSLGSSGTEAFF
TGTGCCAGCAGTCTAGGGAGCTCAGGCACTGAAGCTTTCTTT
>TRBJ1-2|NA|NA|TRBV7-9
CASAEGAGAGGYTF
TGTGCCAGCGCCGAAGGGGCGGGGGCGGGCGGCTACACCTTC
>TRBJ1-2|TRBD1|NA|TRBV30
CAWNPGGNYGYTF
TGTGCCTGGAACCCAGGGGGCAACTATGGCTACACCTTC
>TRBJ2-1|NA|NA|TRBV11-2
CASSSTGPYNEQFF
TGTGCCAGCAGCTCGACAGGACCATACAATGAGCAGTTCTTC
>TRBJ1-3|NA|NA|TRBV18
CASSPSPMRVSGNTIYF
TGTGCCAGCTCACCGTCGCCCATGCGCGTCTCTGGAAACACCATATATTTT
>TRBJ1-2|TRBD1|NA|TRBV19
CASSKRTGADYGYTF
TGTGCCAGTAGTAAACGGACAGGGGCAGACTATGGCTACACCTTC
>TRBJ2-7|NA|few|TRBV3-1/TRBV3-2
CASSHSRDRSSYEQYF
TGTGCCAGCAGCCATTCCCGGGATAGGAGCTCCTACGAGCAGTACTTC
>TRBJ1-1|NA|NA|TRBV10-3
CAISPRTRGMNTEAFF
TGTGCCATCAGTCCGCGGACCAGGGGCATGAACACTGAAGCTTTCTTT
>TRBJ2-3|NA|NA|TRBV24-1
CATSDTRGTDTQYF
TGTGCCACCAGTGATACCCGGGGGACAGATACGCAGTATTTT
>TRBJ1-2|NA|NA|TRBV5-4
CASSLSGDYGYTF
TGTGCCAGCAGCTTATCCGGGGACTATGGCTACACCTTC
>TRBJ1-6|TRBD1|few|TRBV11-2
CASSSTLTGANSPLHF
TGTGCCAGCAGCTCGACTCTAACAGGGGCTAATTCACCCCTCCACTTT
>TRBJ1-2|NA|NA|TRBV7-8
CASSLGGRSEDYGYTF
TGTGCCAGCAGCTTAGGGGGGCGGTCGGAGGACTATGGCTACACCTTC
>TRBJ1-1|NA|NA|TRBV10-1
CASSGLGTLAFF
TGCGCCAGCAGTGGCCTCGGGACACTAGCTTTCTTT
>TRBJ1-6|TRBD1|once|TRBV2
CASSDGPNRGNSPLHF
TGTGCCAGCAGTGACGGCCCAAACAGGGGGAATTCACCCCTCCACTTT
>TRBJ1-1|NA|NA|TRBV30
CAWRLGQDTEAFF
TGTGCCTGGAGATTGGGCCAGGACACTGAAGCTTTCTTT
>TRBJ1-2|NA|many|TRBV11-2
CASSLVTGWNYGYTF
TGTGCCAGCAGCTTAGTTACAGGGTGGAACTATGGCTACACCTTC